Below are 32 T cell receptor beta chains sequenced from a single sample in a study of brain T cells in children with intractable seizures. This table comes from immunoSEQ multiplex PCR, and its TCRdb copy is limited to in-frame clones, with some not included. The sample gives roughly 120,000 clones, 85% to 95% of which show up once; more than 3% is in the top ten. The specimen comprised peripheral blood, sampled at surgery. The receptors stem from a boy in the first two years of life with hemimegalencephaly and intractable seizures.

This clone appeared a few times. The chain uses TRBV28 and TRBJ2-7, with unresolved D. V was trimmed by 6 bases and J by 3 bases, leaving 15 bases between them. This CDR3 has 14 residues. Germline values: CDR1 MDHEN, CDR2 SYDVKM. The chain's CDR3 is CASSLWVSNYEQYF. CDR3 DNA sequence: TGTGCCAGCAGCCTGTGGGTGTCCAACTACGAGCAGTACTTC.

The rearrangement uses TRBV29-1 and TRBJ1-1; no reliable D call. The CDR3 is made up of 14 amino acids. Germline V gene data show CDR1 as SQVTM and CDR2 as ANQGSEA. V was cut by 0 bases and J by 2 bases, with 10 bases left in between. The CDR3, as DNA: TGCAGCGTTGAAGATCGAAGAATTAACACTGAAGCTTTCTTT. Amino acid sequence: CSVEDRRINTEAFF.

The chain is built from TRBV19 and TRBJ2-2; 8 nucleotides line up with TRBD2. With 3 bases clipped from V and 6 bases from J, the junction kept 6 bases outside the gene matches. The CDR3 contains 15 residues. The germline V gene encodes CDR1 LNHDA and CDR2 SQIVND (reference sequence). DNA of the CDR3: TGTGCCAGTAGTATCCGGGAGGGCCCCCCCGGGGAGCTGTTTTTT. Translation gives CASSIREGPPGELFF.

The V call is TRBV5-5, the J call TRBJ1-3; the D is unclear. In germline, CDR1 is SGHKS, CDR2 YYEKEE (reference sequence). The CDR3 totals 14 residues. Trimming shortened V by 0 bases and J by 1 base, and 5 bases separated the two germline ends. The CDR3 nucleotides read TGTGCCAGCAGCTTGGTCCGGTCTGGAAACACCATATATTTT. Its translation is CASSLVRSGNTIYF.

The chain has TRBV3-1 (or the pseudogene TRBV3-2) and TRBJ2-2; D uncertain. Trimming removed 4 bases from V and 6 bases from J, with 9 bases in between. There are 13 residues in the CDR3. The germline V gene has CDR1 LGHDT and CDR2 YNNKEL (reference sequence). The CDR3 sequence is CASSPIVAGELFF. DNA of the CDR3: TGTGCCAGCAGCCCCATTGTGGCCGGGGAGCTGTTTTTT.

This clone has only a few counts. This rearrangement joins TRBV11-2 to TRBJ2-7, with D possibly being TRBD1 (5 bases). This CDR3 comprises 13 residues. Germline lookup yields CDR1 SGHAT and CDR2 FQNNGV. V was shortened by 3 bases and J by 1 base, with 7 bases between the two germline ends. The CDR3 nucleotides read TGTGCCAGCAGCTTCGACAGTTCCTACGAGCAGTACTTC. Translated, it gives CASSFDSSYEQYF.

The V gene is TRBV2, the J gene TRBJ2-1, with 7 bases fitting TRBD2. Trimming took 4 bases from V and 2 from J; bases not matched to a gene: 5. This CDR3 has 15 residues. The germline V gene encodes CDR1 SNHLY and CDR2 FYNNEI. CDR3 in DNA: TGTGCCAGCAGTGTATGGGACTACGCCTACAATGAGCAGTTCTTC. Residues: CASSVWDYAYNEQFF.

This clone was observed a handful of times. This chain joins TRBV29-1 and TRBJ2-1, with 10 bases matching TRBD2. Germline values: CDR1 SQVTM, CDR2 ANQGSEA. V shed 3 bases, J shed 1 base, and the junction held 3 bases outside the gene matches. The CDR3 is made up of 15 amino acids. CDR3 nucleotide sequence: TGCAGCGTTGATACAGCGGGAGGGTCCTACAATGAGCAGTTCTTC. Amino acids: CSVDTAGGSYNEQFF.

This clone was observed once. The V call is TRBV28, the J call TRBJ1-5; 7 bases are a match to TRBD1. The V segment lost 8 bases and the J segment 6 bases; nucleotides outside the gene matches: 13. This CDR3 has 15 residues. CDR1 MDHEN and CDR2 SYDVKM come from the germline V gene. The CDR3 region is CASREGTASSQPQHF. Written as DNA, the CDR3 is TGTGCCAGCCGAGAGGGGACAGCATCGAGTCAGCCCCAGCATTTT.

This clone occurred once. J is TRBJ1-4 and V is TRBV4-1; D possibly corresponds to TRBD1 (5 bases). CDR1 is MGHRA, CDR2 YSYEKL, per germline. This CDR3 is 16 amino acids long. Trimming cost V 5 bases and J 0 bases, with 13 bases left between them. In DNA form, the CDR3 reads TGCGCCAGCAGCAGACGACAGAGTCCAACTAATGAAAAACTGTTTTTT. This translates into CASSRRQSPTNEKLFF.

This clone showed up just once. The chain employs TRBV4-2 and TRBJ2-7, with TRBD2 identical over 8 bases. The J segment lost 5 bases and the V segment lost 3 bases, leaving 12 bases of the junction unmatched. This CDR3 has 16 amino acids. Germline assignment: CDR1 LGHNA and CDR2 YNFKEQ. CDR3 residues: CASSQGRTSIRDEQYF. Written as DNA, the CDR3 is TGTGCCAGCAGCCAGGGGAGGACTAGCATCCGGGACGAGCAGTACTTC.

J is TRBJ1-2 and V is TRBV5-6; D not certain. V was shortened by 0 bases and J by 4 bases, with 7 bases between the two germline ends. There are 13 residues in the CDR3. The germline V gene encodes CDR1 SGHDT and CDR2 YYEEEE. The CDR3 region has the DNA TGTGCCAGCAGCTTGGGGGGTAGCTATGGCTACACCTTC. This translates into CASSLGGSYGYTF.

The rearrangement uses TRBV5-6 and TRBJ2-6; D remains unclear. V was clipped by 7 bases and J by 4 bases, with 6 bases between them. The CDR3 runs to 12 residues. The V gene's germline CDR1 is SGHDT and CDR2 YYEEEE. The CDR3 is CASGYGANVLTF. Here the CDR3 DNA reads TGTGCCAGCGGCTACGGGGCCAACGTCCTGACTTTC.

This clone was seen a few times. The chain is built from TRBV4-3 and TRBJ1-6; 9 positions match TRBD1. With 0 bases clipped from V and 8 bases from J, the junction kept 5 bases outside the gene matches. The CDR3 has 16 residues. Germline lookup yields CDR1 LGHNA and CDR2 YSLEER. CDR3 sequence reads: CASSQEGGTGYSPLHF. The CDR3, as DNA: TGCGCCAGCAGCCAAGAAGGGGGGACAGGGTATTCACCCCTCCACTTT.

The chain links TRBV10-3 to TRBJ2-6; perhaps TRBD1 as D (5 bases). Germline CDR1 and CDR2: ENHRY and SYGVKD. Trimming removed 5 bases from V and 0 bases from J, with 17 bases in between. This CDR3 has 18 amino acids. CDR3 protein: CAISPLRTFYSGANVLTF. DNA for the CDR3: TGTGCCATCAGTCCCCTCCGGACATTCTACTCTGGGGCCAACGTCCTGACTTTC.

This chain connects TRBV6-6 to TRBJ2-7, with D perhaps TRBD1 or TRBD2 (5 bases each). This CDR3 region has 15 residues. Germline CDR1 and CDR2: MNHNY and SVGAGI (reference sequence). Trimming took 1 base from V and 6 from J, leaving 16 bases between them. The CDR3 DNA is TGTGCCAGCAGTTACTTGGGGCCACTAGGGTCCGAGCAGTACTTC. Translation gives CASSYLGPLGSEQYF.

With respect to this clone: Other DNA sequences in the sample encode the same CDR3. The chain employs TRBV19 and TRBJ2-7; 8 nucleotides align to TRBD2. The CDR3 totals 14 residues. J gave up 3 bases and V 2 bases, and 3 bases lay outside the gene matches. Germline assignment: CDR1 LNHDA and CDR2 SQIVND (reference sequence). This chain's CDR3 is CASSITSGSYEQYF. For the CDR3, the DNA is TGTGCCAGTAGTATAACGAGCGGGAGCTACGAGCAGTACTTC. Full variable domain (rest looked up from reference TRBV19 and TRBJ2-7): DGGITQSPKYLFRKEGQNVTLSCEQNLNHDAMYWYRQDPGQGLRLIYYSQIVNDFQKGDIAEGYSVSREKKESFPLTVTSAQKNPTAFYLCASSITSGSYEQYFGPGTRLTVT.

The chain uses TRBV29-1 and TRBJ2-3; TRBD2 matches 11 bases. The CDR3 has 21 residues. Germline V CDR1 and CDR2: SQVTM, ANQGSEA. Trimming took 2 bases from V and 8 from J; bases not matched to a gene: 27. CDR3 sequence: CSVERQGLRLAGHRVDGTQYF. The CDR3 nucleotides read TGCAGCGTTGAAAGACAGGGGTTGCGACTAGCGGGACATAGGGTAGATGGTACGCAGTATTTT.

The V gene is TRBV28, the J gene TRBJ2-1, with unresolved D. V lost 6 bases, J lost 0 bases, and 15 bases lay in between. Germline V gene lookup returns CDR1 MDHEN and CDR2 SYDVKM. The CDR3 is 16 amino acids. CDR3: CASRTSKIVSYNEQFF. CDR3 coding DNA: TGTGCCAGCAGGACCTCGAAAATCGTCTCCTACAATGAGCAGTTCTTC.

The chain joins TRBV10-2 to TRBJ2-7; the match to TRBD1 covers 10 bases. Germline assignment: CDR1 WSHSY and CDR2 SAAADI. The CDR3 runs 13 residues. Trimming removed 7 bases from V and 2 bases from J; junction bases left unmatched: 2. The CDR3 sequence is CASMDRGTYEQYF. CDR3 coding DNA: TGCGCCAGCATGGACAGGGGGACCTACGAGCAGTACTTC.

The chain is built from TRBV11-3 and TRBJ2-4; D call uncertain. Germline V gene data show CDR1 as SGHNT and CDR2 as YENEEA. V shed 0 bases and J shed 6 bases, with 15 bases lying between them. This CDR3 is 16 amino acids long. CDR3 in amino acids: CASSLEGRGSLNIQYF. CDR3 DNA sequence: TGTGCCAGCAGCTTAGAGGGTCGAGGATCCTTAAACATTCAGTACTTC. Variable domain in full (rest from reference TRBV11-3 and TRBJ2-4): EAGVVQSPRYKIIEKKQPVAFWCNPISGHNTLYWYLQNLGQGPELLIRYENEEAVDDSQLPKDRFSAERLKGVDSTLKIQPAELGDSAVYLCASSLEGRGSLNIQYFGAGTRLSVL.

The CDR3 loop is CASSRYGTSGVRDTQYF. CDR3 nucleotides: TGTGCCAGCAGCCGCTACGGGACTAGCGGGGTCCGGGATACGCAGTATTTT. V is TRBV7-2 and J is TRBJ2-3; TRBD2 matches 13 bases. The length of the CDR3 is 17 residues. Germline V CDR1 and CDR2: SGHTA, FQGNSA. V shed 5 bases and J 6 bases; nucleotides not matched to a gene: 11.

V usage is TRBV24-1 and J usage is TRBJ1-1; no reliable D call. Trimming took 0 bases from V and 8 from J, leaving 15 bases between them. Germline-derived CDR1 and CDR2 are KGHDR and SFDVKD. The CDR3 consists of 15 residues. The CDR3 nucleotides are TGTGCCACCAGTGATTTGGTGGATATTGACCAGGAAGCTTTCTTT. Encoded protein: CATSDLVDIDQEAFF.

The chain couples TRBV24-1 to TRBJ2-3; D is ambiguous. The germline V gene has CDR1 KGHDR and CDR2 SFDVKD. The length of the CDR3 is 13 residues. Trimming removed 3 bases from V and 6 bases from J, with 9 bases in between. CDR3 sequence (DNA): TGTGCCACCAGTGATCGGGTGGGGGATACGCAGTATTTT. The encoded protein is CATSDRVGDTQYF.

This clone was picked up one time. The chain joins TRBV7-9 to TRBJ2-7; D not certain. Per germline, CDR1 SEHNR and CDR2 FQNEAQ (reference sequence). This CDR3 spans 13 amino acids. Trimming cost V 1 base and J 2 bases, with 6 bases left between them. The CDR3 loop reads CASSLGYTYEQYF. CDR3 in DNA: TGTGCCAGCAGCTTAGGCTATACCTACGAGCAGTACTTC. The whole variable domain, remainder taken from reference TRBV7-9 and TRBJ2-7, is DTGVSQNPRHKITKRGQNVTFRCDPISEHNRLYWYRQTLGQGPEFLTYFQNEAQLEKSRLLSDRFSAERPKGSFSTLEIQRTEQGDSAMYLCASSLGYTYEQYFGPGTRLTVT.

J is TRBJ2-5 and V is TRBV6-4; D might be TRBD1 (7 bases). There are 13 residues in the CDR3. With 3 bases removed from V and 5 bases from J, the gap between germline ends came to 10 bases. CDR1 and CDR2 from the germline V gene are MRHNA and SNTAGT. Here the CDR3 DNA reads TGTGCCAGCAGTGAATCAGGGGGGGAGACCCAGTACTTC. Amino acid sequence: CASSESGGETQYF.

The CDR3 DNA is TGTGCCAGCAGCTTCGGACAGTTGAATTCACCCCTCCACTTT. Encoded protein: CASSFGQLNSPLHF. V is TRBV7-9 and J is TRBJ1-6; the D gene is possibly TRBD1 (6 bases). The CDR3 has 14 residues. Germline loops: CDR1 SEHNR, CDR2 FQNEAQ (reference sequence). V lost 3 bases and J 7 bases, leaving 10 bases between the germline ends.

The V call is TRBV14, the J call TRBJ2-7, with 11 nucleotides matching TRBD2. The CDR3 spans 16 residues. Germline lookup yields CDR1 SGHDN and CDR2 FVKESK. The trim removed 5 bases at V and 3 bases at J, leaving 9 bases unmatched. The CDR3 region has the DNA TGTGCCAGCAGCACCCGGCCGGGACTAGCGGTCTACGAGCAGTACTTC. Translating gives CASSTRPGLAVYEQYF.

This clone appeared a single time. The rearrangement joins TRBV10-2 to TRBJ1-1; possibly TRBD1 for D (5 bases). The CDR3 contains 12 residues. V was shortened by 6 bases and J by 5 bases, with 10 bases between the two germline ends. Germline CDR1 and CDR2: WSHSY and SAAADI. CDR3 amino acids: CASSPGWTEAFF. CDR3 in DNA: TGCGCCAGCAGCCCAGGGTGGACTGAAGCTTTCTTT.

The chain links TRBV7-3 to TRBJ2-7; D call uncertain. Germline lookup yields CDR1 SGHTA and CDR2 FQGTGA. This CDR3 contains 14 residues. Between the trimmed V and J ends, which lost 2 bases and 6 bases, there was a span of 14 bases. CDR3 loop: CASSLSGRNGEQYF. The CDR3 region has the DNA TGTGCCAGCAGCTTATCAGGACGCAATGGCGAGCAGTACTTC.

This chain connects TRBV3-1 (or the pseudogene TRBV3-2) to TRBJ2-1; weak D call: TRBD1 (6 bases). The V gene lost 6 bases and the J gene lost 1 base, with 13 bases spanning the gap. The CDR3 is made up of 15 amino acids. Looked up from germline, CDR1 is LGHDT and CDR2 is YNNKEL (reference sequence). Here the CDR3 reads CASRDRWGSYNEQFF. CDR3 bases: TGTGCCAGCAGAGACAGGTGGGGGTCCTACAATGAGCAGTTCTTC.

This clone has only one observation. The rearrangement uses TRBV28 and TRBJ1-2; D is ambiguous. The CDR3 is 13 amino acids. The V gene lost 1 base and the J gene lost 7 bases, with 10 bases spanning the gap. Germline CDR1 and CDR2: MDHEN and SYDVKM. The CDR3 region is CASSLYGRIGYTF. Here the CDR3 DNA reads TGTGCCAGCAGTTTATACGGCAGAATTGGCTACACCTTC.